Listed below are T cell receptor beta chains from one sample, sequenced in a study of T-cell reconstitution after alpha-beta-depleted transplantation in children. TCRdb recomputed calls from the PCR reads with MiXCR, one row per CDR3 protein. The sample lists about 250,000 distinct CDR3 sequences; roughly a quarter were seen once. Sequencing was performed on PBMCs, mostly from graft donor cells, taken 360 days after TCRalphabeta/CD19-depleted stem cell transplant. These receptors were obtained from a female patient aged 2 to 10 who had a stem cell transplant for congenital amegakaryocytic thrombocytopenia, so the T cells may come from the graft donor. Each CDR3 is given with its conserved first and last residue. D genes are given only for firm matches. Where a row states a size, it is once, few, many or the class of an expanded clone; other rows omit it.

j_call v_call clone_size d_call cdr3_nt cdr3_aa
TRBJ2-5 TRBV20-1 few . TGCAGTGCTAGTCTCGCATGGGGGACCCAGTACTTC CSASLAWGTQYF
TRBJ1-2 TRBV10-3 once TRBD1 TGTGCCATCCAAGGGACAGGGGGCGACGAGTATGGCTACACCTTC CAIQGTGGDEYGYTF
TRBJ2-3 TRBV28 few TRBD1 TGTGCCAGCATCTCCCATGACAGGGGCACAGATACGCAGTATTTT CASISHDRGTDTQYF
TRBJ2-5 TRBV12-3/TRBV12-4 few TRBD2 TGTGCCAGCAGGCTAGCGGGGGTGGAGACCCAGTACTTC CASRLAGVETQYF
TRBJ2-3 TRBV5-1 few . TGCGCCAGCAGCCCGAATCTTCGACGCAGCACAGATACGCAGTATTTT CASSPNLRRSTDTQYF
TRBJ2-7 TRBV5-1 many . TGCGCCAGCAGCGGCCAGACAGGTCGTGTGCAGTACTTC CASSGQTGRVQYF
TRBJ2-1 TRBV5-6 many . TGTGCCAGCAGAGACCAGGGGGGATCCTACAATGAGCAGTTCTTC CASRDQGGSYNEQFF
TRBJ2-3 TRBV7-8 . TRBD1 TGTGCCAGCAGCTTCAGGGGGCTGTTCACAGATACGCAGTATTTT CASSFRGLFTDTQYF
TRBJ1-1 TRBV28 . TRBD1 TGTGCCAGCAGTAGCACCGGGACAGGGAACACTGAAGCTTTCTTT CASSSTGTGNTEAFF
TRBJ2-1 TRBV6-1 . . TGTGCCAGCAAACCGACAGTAAACTCCTACAATGAGCAGCTCTTC CASKPTVNSYNEQLF
TRBJ2-2 TRBV3-1 few TRBD1 TGTGCCAGCAGCCATGTCGACAGGGCGAACACCGGGGAGCTGTTTTTT CASSHVDRANTGELFF
TRBJ2-2 TRBV28 . . TGTGCCAGCAGGTTTAGTTTGTCCGGGGAGCTGTTTTTT CASRFSLSGELFF
TRBJ2-7 TRBV20-1 few TRBD1 TGCAGTGCTATCCGGGACAGAGTCTACGAGCAGTACTTC CSAIRDRVYEQYF
TRBJ2-1 TRBV14 . . TGTGCCAGCAGCCAAGTACGTACCTCAGAGCAGTTCTTC CASSQVRTSEQFF
TRBJ2-2 TRBV21-1 . . TGTGCCAGCAGCAAAGAGACAGGGGATGGCACCGGGGAGCTGTTTTTT CASSKETGDGTGELFF
TRBJ2-7 TRBV29-1 . TRBD1 TGCAGCGTTAGTCGTGGACAGGCCTACGAGCAGTACTTC CSVSRGQAYEQYF
TRBJ2-5 TRBV12-3/TRBV12-4 few TRBD2 TGTGCCAGCAGTTTCACCGGGACTAGCGGGAGCGAGAGGGAGACCCAGTACTTC CASSFTGTSGSERETQYF
TRBJ2-3 TRBV12-3/TRBV12-4 few . TGTGCCAGCAGTTTAGTCCGGCCTATGGGCACAGATACGCAGTATTTT CASSLVRPMGTDTQYF
TRBJ1-1 TRBV29-1 . . TGCAGCGTTGTGTCGACCCGGGGCACTGAAGCTTTCTTT CSVVSTRGTEAFF
TRBJ2-6 TRBV28 . . TGTGCCAGCAGTTTTAAGTATTCTGGGGCCAACGTCCTGACTTTC CASSFKYSGANVLTF
TRBJ2-4 TRBV5-4 . . TGTGCCAGCAGCCAAGGGGACCACTTAGCCAAAAACATTCAGTACTTC CASSQGDHLAKNIQYF
TRBJ1-3 TRBV7-8 few . TGTGCCAGCAGTTCCCACTACTCTGGAAACACCATATATTTT CASSSHYSGNTIYF
TRBJ1-1 TRBV12-3/TRBV12-4 . . TGTGCCAGCAAATGGGGGCAGACGAACACTGAAGCTTTCTTT CASKWGQTNTEAFF
TRBJ1-1 TRBV2 few . TGTGCCATCTCGTTGAACACTGAAGCTTTCTTT CAISLNTEAFF
TRBJ1-3 TRBV4-2 . . TGTGCCAGCAGCCAAGATCGGCAGAACTCTGGAAACACCATATATTTT CASSQDRQNSGNTIYF
TRBJ2-4 TRBV20-1 many . TGCAGTGCTAGAGCAGGAAACATTCAGTACTTC CSARAGNIQYF
TRBJ2-6 TRBV18 . . TGTGCCAGCTCATCCAGAAGTGCTGGGGCCAACGTCCTGACTTTC CASSSRSAGANVLTF
TRBJ2-3 TRBV7-9 few TRBD2 TGTGCCAGTCCACCGGGACTAGCGAACACAGATACGCAGTATTTT CASPPGLANTDTQYF
TRBJ1-5 TRBV28 . . TGTGCCAGCAGTTTACAGGGGTGGGGGCCCCAGCATTTT CASSLQGWGPQHF
TRBJ2-3 TRBV28 . TRBD2 TGTGCCAGCAGTATACAGACTAGCGGGAGGGCCTGGTGTGCCACAGATACGCAGTATTTT CASSIQTSGRAWCATDTQYF
TRBJ2-1 TRBV20-1 . . TGCAGTGCCCCAACACTAGGCGTAGTGGATGAGCAGTTCTTC CSAPTLGVVDEQFF
TRBJ2-1 TRBV5-3 . . TGTGCCAGAATTTGGCGCGCACCGGCTGGGGAGCAGTTCTTC CARIWRAPAGEQFF
TRBJ2-3 TRBV11-2 . . TGTGCCAGCAGCCCCCCCGGGGGGCCCAGAGATACGCAGTATTTT CASSPPGGPRDTQYF
TRBJ2-1 TRBV7-9 few TRBD2 TGTGCCAGCAGCTTAGTAGCGGGGGGGCAAAAGGACAATGAGCAGTTCTTC CASSLVAGGQKDNEQFF
TRBJ2-3 TRBV7-2 many . TGTGCCAGCGGGCTCCGAAGCACAGATACGCAGTATTTT CASGLRSTDTQYF
TRBJ1-5 TRBV4-1 few . TGCGCCAGCAGCCCGCACCTCGTTAGCAATCAGTCCCAGCATTTT CASSPHLVSNQSQHF
TRBJ2-3 TRBV20-1 . TRBD2 TGCAGTGCTAGAGGGGGGGACTATGGAGATACGCAGTATTTT CSARGGDYGDTQYF
TRBJ2-2 TRBV28 . TRBD2 TGTGCCAGCAGTTCCCCCACTAGCGGGAGTATCACCGGGGAGCTGTTTTTT CASSSPTSGSITGELFF
TRBJ1-1 TRBV2 . . TGTGCCAGCGGGGTGAACACTGAAGCTTTCTTT CASGVNTEAFF
TRBJ1-6 TRBV6-1 few TRBD1 TGTGCCAGCAGAACAGGGGGAATCTCACCCCTCCACTTT CASRTGGISPLHF
TRBJ2-5 TRBV5-1 few TRBD1 TGCGCCAGCAGCGTAGGGACAGCACTCCAAGAGACCCAGTACTTC CASSVGTALQETQYF
TRBJ2-3 TRBV5-1 few TRBD2 TGCGCCAGCAGCTTAAGCGGGGGCGGGGCAGATACGCAGTATTTT CASSLSGGGADTQYF
TRBJ2-1 TRBV6-5 . . TGTGCCAGCAGTCAGCCGAGTCCCAATGAGCAGTTCTTC CASSQPSPNEQFF
TRBJ2-1 TRBV4-2 few . TGTGCCAGCAGCCAAGTTTCCTTTGAGCAGTTCTTC CASSQVSFEQFF
TRBJ2-2 TRBV5-1 . TRBD1 TGCGCCAGCAGCTTGGGGACAGGGCTGAGCGGGGAGCTGTTTTTT CASSLGTGLSGELFF
TRBJ2-7 TRBV28 few . TGTGCCAGCAGTCCACGTACGGGGCTCTCCTACGAGCAGTACTTC CASSPRTGLSYEQYF
TRBJ1-2 TRBV10-3 few . TGTGCCATCAGTGACGCTGTCAGGGCCAATGGCTACACCTTC CAISDAVRANGYTF
TRBJ1-1 TRBV12-3/TRBV12-4 . TRBD1 TGTGCCAGCAGTGTGAGACAGGGGGCTGACACTGAAGCTTTCTTT CASSVRQGADTEAFF
TRBJ2-7 TRBV12-5 . . TGTGCTAGTGGTTTGGTACTAGTCCAGGTTTCTGACGAGCAGTACTTC CASGLVLVQVSDEQYF
TRBJ1-3 TRBV20-1 few . TGCAGTGCTAGAGTATCCGCAGGAAACACCATATATTTT CSARVSAGNTIYF
TRBJ1-6 TRBV6-1 . TRBD1 TGTGCCAGCAGTCCAAGGACAGGGGGCTATTCACCCCTCCACTTT CASSPRTGGYSPLHF
TRBJ2-7 TRBV24-1 . . TGTGCCACCAGTGAGATCCGGGACGACCGGGAATCCATCTACGAGCAGTACTTC CATSEIRDDRESIYEQYF
TRBJ2-7 TRBV27 . . TGTGCCAGCAGTTTAACCGGGACACTCTCCTACGAGCAGTACTTC CASSLTGTLSYEQYF